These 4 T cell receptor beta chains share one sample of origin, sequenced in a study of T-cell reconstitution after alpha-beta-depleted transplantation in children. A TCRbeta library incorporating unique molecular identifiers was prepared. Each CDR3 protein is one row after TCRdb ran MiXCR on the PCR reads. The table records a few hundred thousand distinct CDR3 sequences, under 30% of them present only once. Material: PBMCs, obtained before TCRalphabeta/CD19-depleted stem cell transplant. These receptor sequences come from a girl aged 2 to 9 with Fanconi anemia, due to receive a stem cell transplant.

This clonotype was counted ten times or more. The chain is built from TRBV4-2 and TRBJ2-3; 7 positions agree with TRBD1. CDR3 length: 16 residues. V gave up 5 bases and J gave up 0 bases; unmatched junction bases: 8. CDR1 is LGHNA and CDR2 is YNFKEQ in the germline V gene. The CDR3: CASSYRDRASTDTQYF. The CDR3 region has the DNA TGTGCCAGCAGCTACCGGGACAGAGCTAGCACAGATACGCAGTATTTT.

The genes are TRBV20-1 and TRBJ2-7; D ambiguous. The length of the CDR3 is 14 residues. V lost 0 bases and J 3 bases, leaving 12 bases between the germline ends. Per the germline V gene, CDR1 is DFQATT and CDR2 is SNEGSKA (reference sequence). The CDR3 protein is CSARDLRQIYEQYF. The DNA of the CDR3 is TGCAGTGCTAGAGATCTCAGGCAGATCTACGAGCAGTACTTC.

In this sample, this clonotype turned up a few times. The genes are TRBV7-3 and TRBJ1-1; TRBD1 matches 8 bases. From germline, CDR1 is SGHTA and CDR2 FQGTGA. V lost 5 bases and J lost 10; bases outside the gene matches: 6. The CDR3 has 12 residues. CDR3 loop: CASSASGGRAFF. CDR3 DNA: TGTGCCAGCAGCGCCTCAGGGGGCCGAGCTTTCTTT.

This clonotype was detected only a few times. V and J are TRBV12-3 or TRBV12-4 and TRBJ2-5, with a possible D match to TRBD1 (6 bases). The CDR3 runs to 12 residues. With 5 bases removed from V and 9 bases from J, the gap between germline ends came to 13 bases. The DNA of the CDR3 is TGTGCCAGCAGTCCTCGGACAGTCCCCCAGTACTTC. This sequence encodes CASSPRTVPQYF.